This T cell receptor beta chain was recorded in a study of T cells after yellow fever vaccination. Study-level results: Clonotypes found in both CD4 and CD8 compartments made up a small share. In post-booster samples, most primary-vaccination clones reappeared (around 95% CD4, 70% to 90% CD8).

TCRdb redid the calling of the 5' RACE reads with MiXCR, one entry per CDR3 protein. The sample lists about 300,000 distinct CDR3 sequences; around 6.8% were seen once. This clonotype was observed a handful of times. The antigen is unknown. Germline trimming cut 4 bases from V and 5 bases from J; bases unmatched to any gene: 2. CDR3 length: 14 amino acids. Germline CDR1 is SGHVS and CDR2 is FNYEAQ. V is TRBV7-6 and J is TRBJ2-1, with 10 bases identical to TRBD2. The clonotype comes from a man younger than 35 who received the YFV17D yellow fever vaccine. Sequenced material: PBMCs, taken roughly 47 days after the first yellow fever vaccination. For the CDR3, the DNA is TGTGCCAGCAGCTCAAGCGGGGGGGACAATGAGCAGTTCTTC. Encoded protein: CASSSSGGDNEQFF.